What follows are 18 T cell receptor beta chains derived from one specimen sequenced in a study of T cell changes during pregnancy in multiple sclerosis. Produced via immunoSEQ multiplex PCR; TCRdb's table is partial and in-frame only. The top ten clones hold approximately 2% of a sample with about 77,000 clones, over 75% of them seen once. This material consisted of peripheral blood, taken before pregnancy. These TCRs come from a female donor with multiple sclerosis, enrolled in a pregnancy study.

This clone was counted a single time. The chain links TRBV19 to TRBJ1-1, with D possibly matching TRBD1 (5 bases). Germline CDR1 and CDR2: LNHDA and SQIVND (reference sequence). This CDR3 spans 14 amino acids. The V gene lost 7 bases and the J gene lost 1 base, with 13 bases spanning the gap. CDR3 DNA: TGTGCCAGTAAAAAGGGCGGACAGAACACTGAAGCTTTCTTT. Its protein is CASKKGGQNTEAFF. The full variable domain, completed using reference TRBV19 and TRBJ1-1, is DGGITQSPKYLFRKEGQNVTLSCEQNLNHDAMYWYRQDPGQGLRLIYYSQIVNDFQKGDIAEGYSVSREKKESFPLTVTSAQKNPTAFYLCASKKGGQNTEAFFGQGTRLTVV.

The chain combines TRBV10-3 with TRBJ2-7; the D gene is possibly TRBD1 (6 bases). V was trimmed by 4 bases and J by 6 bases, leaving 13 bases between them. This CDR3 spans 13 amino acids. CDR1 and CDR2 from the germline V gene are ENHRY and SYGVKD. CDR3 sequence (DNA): TGTGCCATCAGTGTGGGACATCCCGGCGAGCAGTACTTC. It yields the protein CAISVGHPGEQYF.

The CDR3 is CASSLGDRGYEQYF. The CDR3 DNA sequence: TGCGCCAGCAGCTTGGGGGACAGGGGCTACGAGCAGTACTTC. V is TRBV5-1 and J is TRBJ2-7, with 10 bases fitting TRBD1. The V gene's germline CDR1 is SGHRS and CDR2 YFSETQ. The CDR3 runs 14 residues. The V segment lost 0 bases and the J segment 3 bases; nucleotides outside the gene matches: 0.

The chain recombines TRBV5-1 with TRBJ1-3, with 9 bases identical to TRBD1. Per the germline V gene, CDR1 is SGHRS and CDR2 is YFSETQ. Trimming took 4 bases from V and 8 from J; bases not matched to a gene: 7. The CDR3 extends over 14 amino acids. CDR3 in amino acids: CASSEPGQGDTIYF. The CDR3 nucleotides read TGCGCCAGCAGCGAACCGGGACAGGGAGACACCATATATTTT.

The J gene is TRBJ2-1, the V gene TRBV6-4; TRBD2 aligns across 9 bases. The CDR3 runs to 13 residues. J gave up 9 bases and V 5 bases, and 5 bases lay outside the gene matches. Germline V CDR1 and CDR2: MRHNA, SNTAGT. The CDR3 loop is CASSSRGGLEQFF. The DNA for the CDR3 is TGTGCCAGCAGTTCGCGGGGGGGCCTTGAGCAGTTCTTC.

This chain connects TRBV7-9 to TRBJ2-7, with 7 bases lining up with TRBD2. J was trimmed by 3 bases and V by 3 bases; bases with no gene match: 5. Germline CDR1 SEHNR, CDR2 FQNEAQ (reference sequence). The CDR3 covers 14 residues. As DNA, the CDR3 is TGTGCCAGCAGCTTTTCGGGGGGACGCTACGAGCAGTACTTC. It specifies CASSFSGGRYEQYF.

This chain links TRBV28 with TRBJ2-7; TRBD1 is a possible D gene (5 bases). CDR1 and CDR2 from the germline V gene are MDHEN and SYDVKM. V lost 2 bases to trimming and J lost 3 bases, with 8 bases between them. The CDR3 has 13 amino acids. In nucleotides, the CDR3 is TGTGCCAGCAGTTTAGGCAGGGACTACGAGCAGTACTTC. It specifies CASSLGRDYEQYF.

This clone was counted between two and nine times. CDR3 nucleotides: TGCAGCGTTGAAGGCGTGCCACCCTCCTACAATGAGCAGTTCTTC. It encodes CSVEGVPPSYNEQFF. The chain uses TRBV29-1 and TRBJ2-1; D unclear. This CDR3 is 15 amino acids long. Per germline, CDR1 SQVTM and CDR2 ANQGSEA. The V end was cut by 1 base, the J end by 0 bases, with 10 bases between.

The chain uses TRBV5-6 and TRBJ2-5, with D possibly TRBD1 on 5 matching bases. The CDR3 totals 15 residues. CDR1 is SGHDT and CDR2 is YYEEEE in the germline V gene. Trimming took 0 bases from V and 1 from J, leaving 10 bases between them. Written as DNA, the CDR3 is TGTGCCAGCAGCTTGGGGGGCCCCTTCCAAGAGACCCAGTACTTC. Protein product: CASSLGGPFQETQYF.

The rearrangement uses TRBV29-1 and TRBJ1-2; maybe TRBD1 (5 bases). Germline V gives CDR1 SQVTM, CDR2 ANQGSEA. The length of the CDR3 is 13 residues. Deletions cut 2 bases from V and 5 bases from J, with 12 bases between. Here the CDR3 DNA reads TGCAGCGTTGAACATGGGGGAGGTTATGGCTACACCTTC. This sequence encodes CSVEHGGGYGYTF.

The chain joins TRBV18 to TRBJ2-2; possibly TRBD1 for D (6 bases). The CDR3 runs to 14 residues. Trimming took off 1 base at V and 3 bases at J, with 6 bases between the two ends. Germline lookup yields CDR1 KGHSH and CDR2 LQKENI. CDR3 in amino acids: CASSPRQDTGELFF. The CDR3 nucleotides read TGTGCCAGCTCACCACGACAGGACACCGGGGAGCTGTTTTTT. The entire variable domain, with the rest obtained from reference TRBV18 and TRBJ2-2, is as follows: NAGVMQNPRHLVRRRGQEARLRCSPMKGHSHVYWYRQLPEEGLKFMVYLQKENIIDESGMPKERFSAEFPKEGPSILRIQQVVRGDSAAYFCASSPRQDTGELFFGEGSRLTVL.

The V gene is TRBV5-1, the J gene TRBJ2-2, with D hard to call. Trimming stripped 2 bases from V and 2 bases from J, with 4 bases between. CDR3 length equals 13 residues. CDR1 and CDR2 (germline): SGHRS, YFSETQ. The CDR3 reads CASSFINTGELFF. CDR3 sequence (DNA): TGCGCCAGCAGCTTTATAAACACCGGGGAGCTGTTTTTT. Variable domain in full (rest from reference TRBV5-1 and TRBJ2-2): KAGVTQTPRYLIKTRGQQVTLSCSPISGHRSVSWYQQTPGQGLQFLFEYFSETQRNKGNFPGRFSGRQFSNSRSEMNVSTLELGDSALYLCASSFINTGELFFGEGSRLTVL.

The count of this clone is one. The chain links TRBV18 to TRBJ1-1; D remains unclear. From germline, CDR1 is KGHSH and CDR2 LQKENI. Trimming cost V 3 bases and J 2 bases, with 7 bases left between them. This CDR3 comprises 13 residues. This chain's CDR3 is CASSPLVNTEAFF. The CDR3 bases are TGTGCCAGCTCACCCCTAGTTAACACTGAAGCTTTCTTT.

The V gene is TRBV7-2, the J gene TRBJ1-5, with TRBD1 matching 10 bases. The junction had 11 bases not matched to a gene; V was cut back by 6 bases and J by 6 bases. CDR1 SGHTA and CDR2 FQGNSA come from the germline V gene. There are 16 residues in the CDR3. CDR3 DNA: TGTGCCAGCAGTTATACCGGGACAGGGGAGTTTCAGCCCCAGCATTTT. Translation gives CASSYTGTGEFQPQHF.

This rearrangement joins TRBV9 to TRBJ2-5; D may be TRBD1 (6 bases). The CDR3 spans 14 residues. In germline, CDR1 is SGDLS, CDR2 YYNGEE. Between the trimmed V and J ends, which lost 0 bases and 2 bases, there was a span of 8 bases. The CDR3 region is CASSVGGLQETQYF. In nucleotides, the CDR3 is TGTGCCAGCAGCGTAGGGGGGCTTCAAGAGACCCAGTACTTC.

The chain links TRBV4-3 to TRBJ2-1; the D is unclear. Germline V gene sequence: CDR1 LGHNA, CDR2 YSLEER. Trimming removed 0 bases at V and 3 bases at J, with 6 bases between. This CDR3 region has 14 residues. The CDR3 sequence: CASSQDRYYNEQFF. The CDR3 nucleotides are TGCGCCAGCAGCCAAGACAGGTACTACAATGAGCAGTTCTTC.

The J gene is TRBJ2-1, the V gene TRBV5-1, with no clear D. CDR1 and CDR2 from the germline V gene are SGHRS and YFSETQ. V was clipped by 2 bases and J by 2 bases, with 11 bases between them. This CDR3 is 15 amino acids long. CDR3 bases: TGCGCCAGCAGCTTTGGGCAGATTCCCTACAATGAGCAGTTCTTC. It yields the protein CASSFGQIPYNEQFF.

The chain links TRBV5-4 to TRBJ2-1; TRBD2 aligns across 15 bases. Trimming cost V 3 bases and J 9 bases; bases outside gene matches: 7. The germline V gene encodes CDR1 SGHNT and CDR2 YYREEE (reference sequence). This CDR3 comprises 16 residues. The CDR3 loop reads CASSSGLAGGLGEQFF. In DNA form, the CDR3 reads TGTGCCAGCAGCTCCGGACTAGCGGGGGGGCTGGGTGAGCAGTTCTTC. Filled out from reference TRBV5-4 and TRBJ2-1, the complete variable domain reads ETGVTQSPTHLIKTRGQQVTLRCSSQSGHNTVSWYQQALGQGPQFIFQYYREEENGRGNFPPRFSGLQFPNYSSELNVNALELDDSALYLCASSSGLAGGLGEQFFGPGTRLTVL.